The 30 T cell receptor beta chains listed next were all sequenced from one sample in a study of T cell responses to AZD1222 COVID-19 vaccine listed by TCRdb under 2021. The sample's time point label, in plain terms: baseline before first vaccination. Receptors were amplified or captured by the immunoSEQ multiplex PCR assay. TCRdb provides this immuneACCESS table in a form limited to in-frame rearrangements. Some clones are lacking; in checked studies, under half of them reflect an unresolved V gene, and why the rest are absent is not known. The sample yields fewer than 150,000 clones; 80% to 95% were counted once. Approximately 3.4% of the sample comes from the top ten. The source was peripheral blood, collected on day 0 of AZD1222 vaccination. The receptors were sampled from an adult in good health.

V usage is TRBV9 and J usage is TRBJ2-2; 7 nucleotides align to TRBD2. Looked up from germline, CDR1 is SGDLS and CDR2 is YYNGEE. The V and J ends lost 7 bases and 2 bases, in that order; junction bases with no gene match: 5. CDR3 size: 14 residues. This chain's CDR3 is CASAGTINTGELFF. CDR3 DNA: TGTGCCAGCGCCGGGACTATAAACACCGGGGAGCTGTTTTTT.

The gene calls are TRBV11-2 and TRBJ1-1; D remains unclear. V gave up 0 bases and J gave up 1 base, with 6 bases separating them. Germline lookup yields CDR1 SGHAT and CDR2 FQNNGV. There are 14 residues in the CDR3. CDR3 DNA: TGTGCCAGCAGCTTAGATCGGCGGAACACTGAAGCTTTCTTT. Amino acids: CASSLDRRNTEAFF. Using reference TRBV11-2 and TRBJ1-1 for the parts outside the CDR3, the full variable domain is EAGVAQSPRYKIIEKRQSVAFWCNPISGHATLYWYQQILGQGPKLLIQFQNNGVVDDSQLPKDRFSAERLKGVDSTLKIQPAKLEDSAVYLCASSLDRRNTEAFFGQGTRLTVV.

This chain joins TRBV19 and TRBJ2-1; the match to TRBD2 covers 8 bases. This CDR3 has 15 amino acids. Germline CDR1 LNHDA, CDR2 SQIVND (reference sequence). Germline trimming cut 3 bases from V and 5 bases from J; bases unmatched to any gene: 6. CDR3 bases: TGTGCCAGTAGTATGTCCCCAGCGGGAGACAATGAGCAGTTCTTC. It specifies CASSMSPAGDNEQFF.

The CDR3 loop reads CSASIQGNQPQHF. The CDR3 bases are TGCAGTGCTAGTATACAGGGCAATCAGCCCCAGCATTTT. This chain uses TRBV20-1 with TRBJ1-5, with D possibly matching TRBD1 (5 bases). Trimming removed 3 bases from V and 2 bases from J, with 8 bases in between. CDR3 length equals 13 residues. Germline-derived CDR1 and CDR2 are DFQATT and SNEGSKA (reference sequence).

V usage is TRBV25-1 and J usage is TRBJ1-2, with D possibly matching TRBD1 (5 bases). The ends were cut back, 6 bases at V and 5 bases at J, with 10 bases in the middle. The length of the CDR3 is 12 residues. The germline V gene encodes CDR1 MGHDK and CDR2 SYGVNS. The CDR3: CASRDGTYGYTF. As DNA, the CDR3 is TGTGCCAGCAGGGACGGGACTTATGGCTACACCTTC.

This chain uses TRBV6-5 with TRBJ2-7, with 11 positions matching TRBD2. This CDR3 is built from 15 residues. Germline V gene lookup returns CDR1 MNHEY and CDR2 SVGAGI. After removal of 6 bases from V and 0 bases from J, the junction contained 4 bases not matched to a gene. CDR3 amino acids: CASSAGTSGSYEQYF. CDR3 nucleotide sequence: TGTGCCAGCAGCGCCGGGACTAGCGGCTCCTACGAGCAGTACTTC.

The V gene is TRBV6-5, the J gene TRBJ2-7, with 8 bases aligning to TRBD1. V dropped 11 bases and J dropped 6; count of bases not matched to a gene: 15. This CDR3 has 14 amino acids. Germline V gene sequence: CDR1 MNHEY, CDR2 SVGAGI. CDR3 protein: CASLPGTGALEQYF. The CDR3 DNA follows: TGTGCCTCCCTACCCGGGACAGGAGCCCTCGAGCAGTACTTC.

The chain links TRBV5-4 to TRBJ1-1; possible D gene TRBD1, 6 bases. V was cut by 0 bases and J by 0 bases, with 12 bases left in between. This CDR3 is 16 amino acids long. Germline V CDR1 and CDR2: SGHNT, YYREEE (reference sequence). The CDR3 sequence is CASSLGSWDMNTEAFF. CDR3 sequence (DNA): TGTGCCAGCAGCTTGGGGAGTTGGGACATGAACACTGAAGCTTTCTTT.

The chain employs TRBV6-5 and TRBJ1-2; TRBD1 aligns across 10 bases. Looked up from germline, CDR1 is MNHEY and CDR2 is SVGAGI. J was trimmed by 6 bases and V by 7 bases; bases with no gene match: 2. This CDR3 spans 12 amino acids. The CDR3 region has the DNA TGTGCCAGCACCGGACAGGGGGATGGCTACACCTTC. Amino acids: CASTGQGDGYTF.

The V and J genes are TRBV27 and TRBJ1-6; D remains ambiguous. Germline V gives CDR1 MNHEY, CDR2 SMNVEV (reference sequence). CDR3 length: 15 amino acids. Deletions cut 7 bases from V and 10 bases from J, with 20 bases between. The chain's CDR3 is CASTFSGLPGSPLHF. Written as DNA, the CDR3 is TGTGCCAGCACCTTTTCCGGGCTTCCCGGGTCACCCCTCCACTTT.

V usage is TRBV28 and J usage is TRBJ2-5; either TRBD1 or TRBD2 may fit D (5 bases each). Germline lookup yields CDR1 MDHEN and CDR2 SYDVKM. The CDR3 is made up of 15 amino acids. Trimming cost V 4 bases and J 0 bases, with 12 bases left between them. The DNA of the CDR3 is TGTGCCAGCAGTTCCTCGGGGCCGTACCAAGAGACCCAGTACTTC. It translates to CASSSSGPYQETQYF.

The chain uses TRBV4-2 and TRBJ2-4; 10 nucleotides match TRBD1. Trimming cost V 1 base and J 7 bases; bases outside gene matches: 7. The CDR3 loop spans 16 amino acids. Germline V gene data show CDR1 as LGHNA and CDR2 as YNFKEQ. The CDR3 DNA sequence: TGTGCCAGCAGCCAAGTTCCGGGACAGGGGAACAACATTCAGTACTTC. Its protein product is CASSQVPGQGNNIQYF.

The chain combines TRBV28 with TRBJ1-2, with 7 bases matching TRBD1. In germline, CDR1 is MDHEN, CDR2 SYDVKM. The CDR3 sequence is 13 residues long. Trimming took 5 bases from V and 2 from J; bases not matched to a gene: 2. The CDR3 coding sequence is TGTGCCAGCAGTGTGGACAGGAACTATGGCTACACCTTC. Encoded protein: CASSVDRNYGYTF.

The CDR3 nucleotides read TGTGCCAGCAGCCCAGACTACGGTGTAGGGGTTTCACCCCTCCACTTT. Amino acids: CASSPDYGVGVSPLHF. V gene TRBV7-9 combines with J gene TRBJ1-6; maybe TRBD1 (5 bases). Deletions cut 5 bases from V and 9 bases from J, with 20 bases between. The CDR3 totals 16 residues. Germline assignment: CDR1 SEHNR and CDR2 FQNEAQ (reference sequence). The variable domain in full, with the rest retrieved from reference TRBV7-9 and TRBJ1-6, is DTGVSQNPRHKITKRGQNVTFRCDPISEHNRLYWYRQTLGQGPEFLTYFQNEAQLEKSRLLSDRFSAERPKGSFSTLEIQRTEQGDSAMYLCASSPDYGVGVSPLHFGNGTRLTVT.

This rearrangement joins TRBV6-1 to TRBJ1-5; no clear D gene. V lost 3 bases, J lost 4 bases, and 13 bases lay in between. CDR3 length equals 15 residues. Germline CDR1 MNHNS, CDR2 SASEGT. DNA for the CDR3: TGTGCCAGCAGTGAGGGTGGGGTAGAAAATCAGCCCCAGCATTTT. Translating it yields CASSEGGVENQPQHF.

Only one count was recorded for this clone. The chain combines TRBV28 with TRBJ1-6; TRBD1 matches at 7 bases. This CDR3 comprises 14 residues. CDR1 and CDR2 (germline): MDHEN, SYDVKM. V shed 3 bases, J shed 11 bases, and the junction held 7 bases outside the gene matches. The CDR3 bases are TGTGCCAGCAGTTTCAGACAGGGATCGGCACCCCTCCACTTT. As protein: CASSFRQGSAPLHF.

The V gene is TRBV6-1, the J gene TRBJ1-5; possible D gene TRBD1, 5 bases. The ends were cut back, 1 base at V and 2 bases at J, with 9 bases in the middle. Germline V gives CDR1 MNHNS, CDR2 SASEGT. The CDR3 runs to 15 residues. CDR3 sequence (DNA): TGTGCCAGCAGTGAAGTCGCGGGGCGCAATCAGCCCCAGCATTTT. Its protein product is CASSEVAGRNQPQHF.

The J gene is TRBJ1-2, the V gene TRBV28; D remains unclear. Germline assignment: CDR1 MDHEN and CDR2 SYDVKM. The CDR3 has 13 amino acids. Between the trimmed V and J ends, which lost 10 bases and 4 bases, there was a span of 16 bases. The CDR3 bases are TGTGCCACCTCCCCCCCGCGGGGCTATGGCTACACCTTC. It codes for CATSPPRGYGYTF.

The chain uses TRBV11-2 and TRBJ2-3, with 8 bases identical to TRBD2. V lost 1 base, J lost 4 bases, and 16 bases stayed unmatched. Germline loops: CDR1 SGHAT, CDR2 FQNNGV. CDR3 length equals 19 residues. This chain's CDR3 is CASSLVYLAGGPGSDTQYF. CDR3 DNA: TGTGCCAGCAGCTTAGTATATTTGGCGGGAGGCCCCGGGTCAGATACGCAGTATTTT.

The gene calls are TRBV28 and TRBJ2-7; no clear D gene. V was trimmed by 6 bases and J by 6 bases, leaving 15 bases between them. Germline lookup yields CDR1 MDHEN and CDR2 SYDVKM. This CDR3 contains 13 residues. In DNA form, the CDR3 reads TGTGCCAGCAGCCAGTCTTGGATCTCCGAGCAGTACTTC. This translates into CASSQSWISEQYF.

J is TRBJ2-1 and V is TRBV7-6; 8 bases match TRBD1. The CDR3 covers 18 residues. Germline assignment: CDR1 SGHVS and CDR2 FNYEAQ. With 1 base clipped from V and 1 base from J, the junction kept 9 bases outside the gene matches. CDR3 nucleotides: TGTGCCAGCAGCTTAGAGGTCGTGACAGGGGTATCCTACAATGAGCAGTTCTTC. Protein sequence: CASSLEVVTGVSYNEQFF.

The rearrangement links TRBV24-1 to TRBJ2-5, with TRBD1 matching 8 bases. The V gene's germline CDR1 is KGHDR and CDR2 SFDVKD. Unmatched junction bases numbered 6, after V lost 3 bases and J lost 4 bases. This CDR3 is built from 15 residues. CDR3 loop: CATSDPRTGLETQYF. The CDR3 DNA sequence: TGTGCCACCAGTGATCCCCGGACAGGGCTAGAGACCCAGTACTTC.

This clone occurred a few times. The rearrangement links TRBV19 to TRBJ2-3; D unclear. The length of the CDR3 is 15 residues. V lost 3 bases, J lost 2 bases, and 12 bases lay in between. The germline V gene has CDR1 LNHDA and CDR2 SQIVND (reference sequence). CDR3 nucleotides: TGTGCCAGTAGTATGGGCGGAAGGAACACAGATACGCAGTATTTT. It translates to CASSMGGRNTDTQYF.

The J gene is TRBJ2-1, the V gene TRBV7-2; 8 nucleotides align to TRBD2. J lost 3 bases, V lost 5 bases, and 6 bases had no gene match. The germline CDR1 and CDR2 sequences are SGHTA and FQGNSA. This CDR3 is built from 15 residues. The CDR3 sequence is CASSGAGTSYNEQFF. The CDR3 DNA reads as TGTGCCAGCAGCGGGGCCGGGACTAGCTACAATGAGCAGTTCTTC.

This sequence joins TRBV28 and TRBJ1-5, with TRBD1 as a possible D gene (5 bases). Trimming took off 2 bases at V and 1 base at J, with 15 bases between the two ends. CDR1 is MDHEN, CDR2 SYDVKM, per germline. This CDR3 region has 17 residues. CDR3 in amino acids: CASSLRRGIRSNQPQHF. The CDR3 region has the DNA TGTGCCAGCAGTTTAAGGCGGGGGATCCGGAGCAATCAGCCCCAGCATTTT.

This chain's CDR3 is CATSYTGGTEAFF. For the CDR3, the DNA is TGTGCCACCAGTTACACGGGGGGAACTGAAGCTTTCTTT. The chain links TRBV24-1 to TRBJ1-1; tentative D call: TRBD1 (5 bases). The ends were cut back, 6 bases at V and 5 bases at J, with 12 bases in the middle. The V gene's germline CDR1 is KGHDR and CDR2 SFDVKD. CDR3 length: 13 residues.

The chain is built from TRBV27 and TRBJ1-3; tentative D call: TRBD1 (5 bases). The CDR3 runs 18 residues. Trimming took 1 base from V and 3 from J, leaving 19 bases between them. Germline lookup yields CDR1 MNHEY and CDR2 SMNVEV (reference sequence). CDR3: CASSLWASHGGVGNTIYF. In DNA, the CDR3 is TGTGCCAGCAGTTTATGGGCGTCCCATGGGGGAGTTGGAAACACCATATATTTT.

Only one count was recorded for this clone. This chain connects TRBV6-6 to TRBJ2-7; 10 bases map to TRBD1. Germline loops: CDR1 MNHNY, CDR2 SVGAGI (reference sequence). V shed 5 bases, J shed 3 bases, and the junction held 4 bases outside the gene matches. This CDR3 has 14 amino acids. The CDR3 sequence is CASSPGQGNYEQYF. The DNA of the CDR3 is TGTGCCAGCAGTCCGGGACAGGGGAACTACGAGCAGTACTTC.

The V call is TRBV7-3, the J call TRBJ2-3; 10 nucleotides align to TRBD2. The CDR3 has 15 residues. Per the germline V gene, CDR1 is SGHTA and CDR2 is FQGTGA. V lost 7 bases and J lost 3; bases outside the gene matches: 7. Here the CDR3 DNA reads TGTGCCAGCACCTCTAGCGGGAGTGAGACAGATACGCAGTATTTT. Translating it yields CASTSSGSETDTQYF. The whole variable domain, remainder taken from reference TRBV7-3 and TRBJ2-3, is GAGVSQTPSNKVTEKGKYVELRCDPISGHTALYWYRQSLGQGPEFLIYFQGTGAADDSGLPNDRFFAVRPEGSVSTLKIQRTERGDSAVYLCASTSSGSETDTQYFGPGTRLTVL.

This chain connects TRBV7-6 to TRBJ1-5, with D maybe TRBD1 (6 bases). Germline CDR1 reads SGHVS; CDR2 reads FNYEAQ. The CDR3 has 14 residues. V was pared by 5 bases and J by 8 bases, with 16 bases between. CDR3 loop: CASSPRSGDKPQHF. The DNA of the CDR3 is TGTGCCAGCAGCCCTCGGAGTGGGGACAAGCCCCAGCATTTT. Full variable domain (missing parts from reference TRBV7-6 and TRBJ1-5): GAGVSQSPRYKVTKRGQDVALRCDPISGHVSLYWYRQALGQGPEFLTYFNYEAQQDKSGLPNDRFSAERPEGSISTLTIQRTEQRDSAMYRCASSPRSGDKPQHFGDGTRLSIL.